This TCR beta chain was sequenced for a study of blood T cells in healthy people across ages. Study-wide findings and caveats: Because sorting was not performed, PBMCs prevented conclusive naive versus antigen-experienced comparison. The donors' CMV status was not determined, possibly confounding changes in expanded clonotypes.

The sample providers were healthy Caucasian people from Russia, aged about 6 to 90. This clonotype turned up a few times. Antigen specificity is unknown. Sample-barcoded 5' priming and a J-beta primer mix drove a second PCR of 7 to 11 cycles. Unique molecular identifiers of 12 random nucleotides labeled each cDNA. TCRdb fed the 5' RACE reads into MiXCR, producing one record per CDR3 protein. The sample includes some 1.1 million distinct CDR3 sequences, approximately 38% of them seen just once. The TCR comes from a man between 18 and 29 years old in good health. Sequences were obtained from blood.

The CDR3 sequence is CASRDTGGALNTEAFF. The CDR3 DNA reads as TGTGCCAGCAGAGATACAGGGGGCGCTTTGAACACTGAAGCTTTCTTT. The rearrangement joins TRBV6-2 or TRBV6-3 to TRBJ1-1; 9 nucleotides agree with TRBD1. The J segment lost 0 bases and the V segment lost 6 bases, leaving 8 bases of the junction unmatched. The CDR3 is 16 residues long. Germline V gene sequence: CDR1 MNHEY, CDR2 SVGEGT.